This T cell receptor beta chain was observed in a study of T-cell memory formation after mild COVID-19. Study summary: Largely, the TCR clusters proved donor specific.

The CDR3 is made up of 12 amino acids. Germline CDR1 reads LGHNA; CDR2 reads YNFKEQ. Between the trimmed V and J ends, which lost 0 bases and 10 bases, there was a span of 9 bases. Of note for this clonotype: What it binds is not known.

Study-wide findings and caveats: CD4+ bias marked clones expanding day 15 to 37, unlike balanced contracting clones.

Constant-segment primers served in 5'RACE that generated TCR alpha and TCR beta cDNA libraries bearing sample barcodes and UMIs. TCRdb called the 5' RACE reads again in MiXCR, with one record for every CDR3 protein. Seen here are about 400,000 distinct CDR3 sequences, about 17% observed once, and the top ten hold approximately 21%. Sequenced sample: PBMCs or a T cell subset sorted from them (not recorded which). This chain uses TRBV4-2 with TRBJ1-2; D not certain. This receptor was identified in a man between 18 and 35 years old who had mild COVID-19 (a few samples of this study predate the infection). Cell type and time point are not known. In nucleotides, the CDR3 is TGTGCCAGCAGCCAAGATTTGGCGGACTACACCTTC. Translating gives CASSQDLADYTF.